One and the same sample provided the 9 T cell receptor beta chains below, sequenced in a study of neurological immune-mediated disorders. TCRdb analysed the 5' RACE reads with MiXCR anew, one entry per CDR3 protein. The table has about 59,000 distinct CDR3 sequences, about 13% seen once. Source material: PBMCs. The receptor source for this set is a woman aged 60-75 years with HTLV-1-associated myelopathy (HAM/TSP).

This clonotype was found many times. The CDR3 coding sequence is TGCTCCTGGGGAGTTGAGCAGTTCTTC. This gives the protein CSWGVEQFF. The chain has TRBV20-1 and TRBJ2-1, with D tentatively TRBD2 (5 bases). Germline lookup yields CDR1 DFQATT and CDR2 SNEGSKA (reference sequence). The CDR3 runs to 9 residues.

A word on this clonotype: One end of the junction does not line up with germline, which may come from a read error. This chain links TRBV5-1 with TRBJ2-2; TRBD2 agrees at 7 bases. Germline CDR1 is SGHRS and CDR2 is YFSETQ. The CDR3 runs to 15 residues. For the CDR3, the DNA is TGCGCCATCAGCTGGGCGGGAGTGGACACCGGGGAGCTGTTTTTT. Its protein is CAISWAGVDTGELFF.

V and J are TRBV3-1 and TRBJ2-2; 8 bases align to TRBD2. The CDR3 consists of 20 residues. The germline V gene has CDR1 LGHDT and CDR2 YNNKEL (reference sequence). V dropped 1 base and J dropped 0; count of bases not matched to a gene: 13. Here the CDR3 DNA reads TGTGCCAGCAGCCAAGCAGGTTGGGGCAGCGGGAGAACGAACACCGGGGAGCTGTTTTTT. Amino acid sequence: CASSQAGWGSGRTNTGELFF.

This clonotype was seen ten or more times. The V and J genes are TRBV20-1 and TRBJ2-1, with TRBD2 matching over 10 bases. The CDR3 runs to 16 residues. Germline-derived CDR1 and CDR2 are DFQATT and SNEGSKA (reference sequence). V lost 3 bases and J lost 4; bases outside the gene matches: 9. The chain's CDR3 is CSASHAGTSAYNEQFF. CDR3 DNA: TGCAGTGCTAGTCATGCCGGGACTAGCGCATACAATGAGCAGTTCTTC.

This clonotype was found many times. The V and J genes are TRBV24-1 and TRBJ2-2; 12 bases agree with TRBD1. The CDR3 loop spans 17 amino acids. Per germline, CDR1 KGHDR and CDR2 SFDVKD. The J segment lost 7 bases and the V segment lost 4 bases, leaving 9 bases of the junction unmatched. The CDR3 DNA follows: TGTGCCACCAGTGACACAGGGACAGGGGGCGCCGGCGGGGAGCTGTTTTTT. It specifies CATSDTGTGGAGGELFF.

There are many counts of this clonotype. V is TRBV12-3 or TRBV12-4 and J is TRBJ1-2; TRBD1 matches 9 bases. This CDR3 region has 15 residues. Losses at the gene ends were 6 bases for V and 8 bases for J; bases not matched to a gene: 13. The CDR3 region is CASSSQGALSIGYTF. The CDR3 nucleotides are TGTGCCAGCAGCTCACAGGGGGCTCTTTCGATCGGCTACACCTTC.

This clonotype was seen at least ten times. This sequence joins TRBV12-3 or TRBV12-4 and TRBJ2-1; D not resolved. Trimming removed 2 bases from V and 6 bases from J, with 14 bases in between. There are 15 residues in the CDR3. The CDR3 DNA follows: TGTGCCAGCAGTTTAATGTGGCTTGTCGGCAATGAGCAGTTCTTC. Protein sequence: CASSLMWLVGNEQFF.

Many counts were recorded for this clonotype. The rearrangement joins TRBV29-1 to TRBJ1-1, with D perhaps TRBD1 (5 bases). Germline assignment: CDR1 SQVTM and CDR2 ANQGSEA. V gave up 1 base and J gave up 3 bases, with 27 bases separating them. This CDR3 is 19 amino acids long. The CDR3 nucleotides are TGCAGCGTTGAAGTCGGTGTTCCGGGCAGGGAGGTAATCGACACTGAAGCTTTCTTT. Protein sequence: CSVEVGVPGREVIDTEAFF.

With regard to this clonotype: One base away lies a much larger clone, so this may be a sequencing read error. This chain uses TRBV14 with TRBJ2-5; the match to TRBD2 covers 12 bases. Germline assignment: CDR1 SGHDN and CDR2 FVKESK. CDR3 length: 15 residues. CDR3 sequence: CANSRTSGRLETQYF. For the CDR3, the DNA is TGTGCCAACAGCCGAACTAGCGGGAGGTTAGAGACCCAGTACTTC. The full variable domain, completed using reference TRBV14 and TRBJ2-5, is EAGVTQFPSHSVIEKGQTVTLRCDPISGHDNLYWYRRVMGKEIKFLLHFVKESKQDESGMPNNRFLAERTGGTYSTLKVQPAELEDSGVYFCANSRTSGRLETQYFGPGTRLLVL.